This T cell receptor (beta chain) was sequenced in a study of blood T cell repertoires in COVID-19. This CDR3 is built from 16 residues. J was trimmed by 5 bases and V by 5 bases; bases with no gene match: 13. Per the germline V gene, CDR1 is MDHEN and CDR2 is SYDVKM. Here immunoSEQ multiplex PCR was the method, and the copy in TCRdb shows in-frame clones only, minus some. The table has 280,000 or so clones, roughly 88% seen once; the top ten hold about 7%. The sequence came from a woman aged 25 to 39 who had recovered from COVID-19. The chain carries TRBV28 and TRBJ2-3, with TRBD1 matching 7 bases. The sample consisted of peripheral blood. The CDR3 DNA sequence: TGTGCCAGCAGTGACACGAGGGGGCCCACAGGAGATACGCAGTATTTT. Its translation: CASSDTRGPTGDTQYF.